A selection of T cell receptor beta chains follows, all from one sample in a study of response to subunit inactivated influenza vaccine. MiXCR, applied by TCRdb to the RT-PCR reads, yields one record per CDR3 protein. The sample records 500,000 to 600,000 distinct CDR3 sequences, 7.6% being singletons. The sequencing here drew on PBMCs from blood, taken approximately 25 months after vaccination. Every receptor here comes from a man between 45 and 75 years old who received an inactivated influenza vaccine. CDR3s include the opening cysteine and the closing phenylalanine or tryptophan. The D gene is left open where the match is weak. Size values are once, few and many counts, or a class for expanded clones, and some rows have none.

d_call,j_call,clone_size,v_call,cdr3_nt,cdr3_aa
TRBD1,TRBJ2-2,.,TRBV6-1,TGTGCCAGCAGACCAACCGGGACAGGGACCAAGAAGAACACCGGGGAGCTGTTTTTT,CASRPTGTGTKKNTGELFF
.,TRBJ2-5,few,TRBV20-1,TGCAGTACCCCCAGCGGCAAGAGGCCCCCTCCCCAGTACTTC,CSTPSGKRPPPQYF
.,TRBJ1-1,.,TRBV3-1,TGTGCCAGCAGCCCTGGACACCATGGAGCTTTCTTT,CASSPGHHGAFF
.,TRBJ2-7,.,TRBV7-8,TGTGCCAGCAGCCCAAATATGGGGGGCGCCGAGCAGTACTTC,CASSPNMGGAEQYF
TRBD2,TRBJ2-1,.,TRBV20-1,TGCAGTGCTACCCCAACTGGGGGGGTTTACAATGAGCAGTTCTTC,CSATPTGGVYNEQFF
.,TRBJ2-1,many,TRBV5-1,TGCGCCAGCAGTCTGGCCCAGGCGGCGTACAATGAGCAGTTCTTC,CASSLAQAAYNEQFF
.,TRBJ2-5,.,TRBV11-2,TGTGCCAGCAGCTTAGCCCCCCGCGAGGGCAAAAAGACCCAGTACTTC,CASSLAPREGKKTQYF
.,TRBJ2-7,.,TRBV2,TGTGCCAGCGGGAGATTCTACGAGCAGTACTTC,CASGRFYEQYF
.,TRBJ2-1,few,TRBV4-2,TGTGCCAGCAGCCATAGGGTCGCGGATGAGCAGTTCTTC,CASSHRVADEQFF
.,TRBJ1-2,.,TRBV21-1,TGTGCCAGCAGCAAAAGTCGGGACAGGGAGGGGAATGGCTACACCTTC,CASSKSRDREGNGYTF
.,TRBJ1-4,few,TRBV28,TGTGCCAGCAGCCCGCAGACCAGATATGAAAAACTGTTTTTT,CASSPQTRYEKLFF
.,TRBJ1-6,.,TRBV6-5,TGTGCCAGCAGTTCACCACAGGATGGTAATTCACCCCTCCACTTT,CASSSPQDGNSPLHF
TRBD1,TRBJ1-1,.,TRBV11-2,TGTGCCAGCAGCCCCTCGGGACAGTGGCTTGGTGAAGCTTTCTTT,CASSPSGQWLGEAFF
TRBD2,TRBJ2-3,few,TRBV24-1,TGTGCCACCAGTGGAGCGGGGGGCACAGATACGCAGTATTTT,CATSGAGGTDTQYF
TRBD1,TRBJ2-4,few,TRBV6-1,TGTGCCAGCAGTGTTCCGGGACAGGGAACCAAAAACATTCAGTACTTC,CASSVPGQGTKNIQYF
.,TRBJ2-2,many,TRBV7-2,TGTGCCAGCAGCTACACCAGGGGTACCGGGGAGCTGTTTTTT,CASSYTRGTGELFF
.,TRBJ2-7,.,TRBV20-1,TGCAGTGCCCAGGCTGACGAGCAGTACTTC,CSAQADEQYF
TRBD1,TRBJ2-7,.,TRBV20-1,TGCAGTGCTAGTGATGGGACAGGCTTTTACGAGCAGTACTTC,CSASDGTGFYEQYF
TRBD1,TRBJ1-2,.,TRBV20-1,TGCAGTGCTAGGGAACAGGGGGCGGGGGGCTACACCTTC,CSAREQGAGGYTF
.,TRBJ2-2,.,TRBV20-1,TGCAGTGCACGACCACCTTACACGAACACCGGGGAGCTGTTTTTT,CSARPPYTNTGELFF
TRBD2,TRBJ2-7,.,TRBV4-1,TGCGCCAGCAGCCAGGGACTAGCGGGGGTGTACGAGCAGTACTTC,CASSQGLAGVYEQYF
TRBD2,TRBJ2-3,.,TRBV5-1,TGCGCCAGCAGCTGGGGTCCGTTAAGACAGCGGGAGGACGGTGGCACAGATACGCAGTATTTT,CASSWGPLRQREDGGTDTQYF
TRBD1,TRBJ2-1,many,TRBV10-3,TGTGCCATCAGTGAGTCGACAGGGACCAATGAGCAGTTCTTC,CAISESTGTNEQFF
.,TRBJ2-7,few,TRBV7-8,TGTGCCAGCACCTCGAGTGGGCGCGAGCAGTACTTC,CASTSSGREQYF
.,TRBJ2-2,many,TRBV12-3/TRBV12-4,TGTGCCAGCAGTTTAGGAACAGGCACCGGGGAGCTGTTTTTT,CASSLGTGTGELFF
.,TRBJ2-4,many,TRBV20-1,TGCAGTGCTAGTACCCTACATGGAAACATTCAGTACTTC,CSASTLHGNIQYF
.,TRBJ2-7,few,TRBV6-1,TGTGCCAGCAGTGAAGTATTTTATGGTGAGCAGTACTTC,CASSEVFYGEQYF
.,TRBJ2-5,few,TRBV25-1,TGTGCCAGCGCTCTGTGGGGGGAAGAGACCCAGTACTTC,CASALWGEETQYF
TRBD1,TRBJ2-7,.,TRBV7-6,TGTGCCAGCAGCTCCCCGGGACAGGACTACGAGCAGTACTTC,CASSSPGQDYEQYF
.,TRBJ2-2,once,TRBV6-2/TRBV6-3,TGTGCCAGCAGTTACAGTCACACCGGGGAGCTGTTTTTT,CASSYSHTGELFF
.,TRBJ2-2,few,TRBV5-6,TGTGCCAGCAGCCCTTACCGATCCGGGGAGCTGTTTTTT,CASSPYRSGELFF
TRBD1,TRBJ1-2,.,TRBV20-1,TGCAGTGCACCTCCGGGACAGATCATCTATGGCTACACCTTC,CSAPPGQIIYGYTF